Below, 21 T cell receptor beta chains from the same sample are listed, as sequenced in a study of blood T cell repertoires in COVID-19. TCRdb keeps only in-frame clones here, not all; method: immunoSEQ multiplex PCR. The table includes a few hundred thousand clones, around nine tenths detected once. Sample: peripheral blood. These receptors all come from a woman in her sixties or seventies with COVID-19, enrolled during active disease.

The chain recombines TRBV9 with TRBJ2-3; 11 nucleotides match TRBD2. The length of the CDR3 is 18 residues. Germline V gene lookup returns CDR1 SGDLS and CDR2 YYNGEE. J gave up 2 bases and V 2 bases, and 10 bases lay outside the gene matches. CDR3 sequence reads: CASSVPTSGGPSTDTQYF. In DNA form, the CDR3 reads TGTGCCAGCAGCGTCCCCACTAGCGGGGGCCCTTCCACAGATACGCAGTATTTT.

The chain recombines TRBV6-2 or TRBV6-3 with TRBJ1-5; TRBD1 is a possible D gene (5 bases). The ends were cut back, 5 bases at V and 1 base at J, with 18 bases in the middle. Per germline, CDR1 MNHEY and CDR2 SVGEGT. The CDR3 runs 17 residues. Here the CDR3 reads CASSHLGWRDSNQPQHF. Written as DNA, the CDR3 is TGTGCCAGCAGTCATTTAGGGTGGCGGGACAGCAATCAGCCCCAGCATTTT.

V usage is TRBV5-6 and J usage is TRBJ1-2; 10 bases are a match to TRBD1. Germline loops: CDR1 SGHDT, CDR2 YYEEEE. The CDR3 length is 14 residues. Germline trimming cut 5 bases from V and 5 bases from J; bases unmatched to any gene: 6. The CDR3 loop reads CASRRRQGAYGYTF. The CDR3 DNA reads as TGTGCCAGCAGACGGCGACAGGGGGCGTATGGCTACACCTTC.

The rearrangement joins TRBV6-5 to TRBJ1-2; TRBD1 aligns across 10 bases. Germline V gives CDR1 MNHEY, CDR2 SVGAGI. The CDR3 runs to 13 residues. After removal of 6 bases from V and 8 bases from J, the junction contained 6 bases not matched to a gene. The CDR3 protein is CASRRQGAVGYTF. The CDR3 DNA reads TGTGCCAGCAGACGACAGGGGGCTGTGGGCTACACCTTC.

The chain links TRBV27 to TRBJ2-7; no clear D gene. Per germline, CDR1 MNHEY and CDR2 SMNVEV (reference sequence). The CDR3 runs to 14 residues. Deletions cut 0 bases from V and 0 bases from J, with 6 bases between. This CDR3 reads CASSLSPSSYEQYF. DNA of the CDR3: TGTGCCAGCAGTTTATCGCCCAGCTCCTACGAGCAGTACTTC.

V gene TRBV7-2 combines with J gene TRBJ1-3; 9 bases fit TRBD1. Germline lookup yields CDR1 SGHTA and CDR2 FQGNSA. V was pared by 10 bases and J by 4 bases, with 14 bases of the junction left unmatched. The CDR3 spans 16 residues. The CDR3 is CATHRGTGNSGNTIYF. In nucleotides, the CDR3 is TGTGCCACTCATCGTGGGACAGGGAATTCGGGAAACACCATATATTTT. Full variable domain (missing parts from reference TRBV7-2 and TRBJ1-3): GAGVSQSPSNKVTEKGKDVELRCDPISGHTALYWYRQSLGQGLEFLIYFQGNSAPDKSGLPSDRFSAERTGGSVSTLTIQRTQQEDSAVYLCATHRGTGNSGNTIYFGEGSWLTVV.

V usage is TRBV11-2 and J usage is TRBJ2-1, with D possibly matching TRBD1 (6 bases). Germline V gene data show CDR1 as SGHAT and CDR2 as FQNNGV. Trimming stripped 5 bases from V and 3 bases from J, with 11 bases between. The CDR3 contains 14 residues. The CDR3 coding sequence is TGTGCCAGCAGCCCCGGGACATTCTACAATGAGCAGTTCTTC. Its translation is CASSPGTFYNEQFF.

The V call is TRBV6-5, the J call TRBJ2-3; 11 bases map to TRBD2. CDR1 is MNHEY, CDR2 SVGAGI, per germline. CDR3 length: 14 amino acids. V shed 6 bases, J shed 4 bases, and the junction held 3 bases outside the gene matches. The DNA of the CDR3 is TGTGCCAGCAGAGCTAGCGGGGGGCCAGATACGCAGTATTTT. This sequence encodes CASRASGGPDTQYF.

The rearrangement links TRBV9 to TRBJ2-7; no clear D gene. The CDR3 sequence is 11 residues long. The V end lost 4 bases, the J end lost 5 bases, and 7 bases lay between the germline ends. The germline V gene has CDR1 SGDLS and CDR2 YYNGEE. In DNA, the CDR3 is TGTGCCAGCAGCCTTGTTCACGAGCAGTACTTC. It codes for CASSLVHEQYF.

A few counts support this clone. The chain combines TRBV24-1 with TRBJ1-1, with 9 positions matching TRBD1. This CDR3 comprises 15 residues. After removal of 4 bases from V and 4 bases from J, the junction contained 6 bases not matched to a gene. CDR1 is KGHDR, CDR2 SFDVKD, per germline. CDR3 sequence reads: CATSDQDRGVTEAFF. In DNA, the CDR3 is TGTGCCACCAGTGACCAGGACAGGGGTGTCACTGAAGCTTTCTTT.

This clone was observed once. The CDR3 end shows no conserved phenylalanine or tryptophan, and so a read error is likely. Because the CDR3's place on the DNA is in doubt, the DNA is left out and the CDR3 is given as listed by TCRdb. Here the CDR3 reads CAISRTTDRL. This chain joins TRBV10-3 and TRBJ1-2; the DNA was not compared with TRBD1, the D call given in the table. Germline V CDR1 and CDR2: ENHRY, SYGVKD. The CDR3 extends over 10 residues, inclusive of both ends.

The V and J genes are TRBV19 and TRBJ1-2, with D perhaps TRBD1 (6 bases). Looked up from germline, CDR1 is LNHDA and CDR2 is SQIVND (reference sequence). V was pared by 4 bases and J by 2 bases, with 11 bases between. This CDR3 spans 14 amino acids. CDR3 DNA sequence: TGTGCCAGTAGTACCCGGACAGAGAACTATGGCTACACCTTC. Its translation: CASSTRTENYGYTF.

V gene TRBV15 combines with J gene TRBJ2-2, with D maybe TRBD2 (5 bases). Germline V gene data show CDR1 as LNHNV and CDR2 as YYDKDF (reference sequence). Trimming removed 0 bases from V and 4 bases from J, with 15 bases in between. This CDR3 has 17 amino acids. CDR3 sequence reads: CATSRDSERRGTGELFF. For the CDR3, the DNA is TGTGCCACCAGCAGAGATAGCGAGCGGAGAGGCACCGGGGAGCTGTTTTTT.

This chain links TRBV11-2 with TRBJ1-3; D remains unclear. The CDR3 consists of 14 residues. Deletions cut 3 bases from V and 4 bases from J, with 10 bases between. Looked up from germline, CDR1 is SGHAT and CDR2 is FQNNGV. The CDR3 DNA reads as TGTGCCAGCAGCTTTATGGCGGGAGGAAACACCATATATTTT. Protein product: CASSFMAGGNTIYF.

This clone was seen more than once but under ten times. J is TRBJ2-1 and V is TRBV7-2; 7 positions agree with TRBD1. After removal of 1 base from V and 3 bases from J, the junction contained 6 bases not matched to a gene. Germline CDR1 and CDR2: SGHTA and FQGNSA. The CDR3 runs 16 residues. The CDR3 protein is CASSLEDRIDYNEQFF. DNA of the CDR3: TGTGCCAGCAGCTTAGAGGACAGGATCGACTACAATGAGCAGTTCTTC.

This clone has a single count. In the same sample, other DNA sequences code for this CDR3. This chain connects TRBV19 to TRBJ1-5; TRBD1 matches at 8 bases. Germline CDR1 and CDR2: LNHDA and SQIVND (reference sequence). CDR3 size: 14 residues. V dropped 2 bases and J dropped 7; count of bases not matched to a gene: 4. Written as DNA, the CDR3 is TGTGCCAGTAGTATACAGGGGGCCGGGCAGCCCCAGCATTTT. It is translated as CASSIQGAGQPQHF.

This clone has just one count. The chain uses TRBV29-1 and TRBJ2-1, with 7 bases identical to TRBD2. The CDR3 covers 14 residues. Germline V gives CDR1 SQVTM, CDR2 ANQGSEA. The V segment lost 4 bases and the J segment 3 bases; nucleotides outside the gene matches: 6. CDR3 protein: CSVGTRGGYNEQFF. The CDR3 DNA follows: TGCAGCGTTGGAACACGCGGGGGCTACAATGAGCAGTTCTTC.

The V and J genes are TRBV29-1 and TRBJ2-7, with TRBD2 identical over 8 bases. The CDR3 totals 13 residues. V was clipped by 4 bases and J by 3 bases; unmatched bases: 5. CDR1 and CDR2 (germline): SQVTM, ANQGSEA. CDR3 loop: CSVGPGGGYEQYF. CDR3 in DNA: TGCAGCGTTGGTCCCGGGGGGGGCTACGAGCAGTACTTC.

The V and J genes are TRBV9 and TRBJ2-3; tentative D call: TRBD2 (6 bases). The CDR3 spans 17 residues. V shed 0 bases and J shed 0 bases, with 14 bases lying between them. Germline V gene lookup returns CDR1 SGDLS and CDR2 YYNGEE. In nucleotides, the CDR3 is TGTGCCAGCAGCGTAGAAGCGGGTACCATTAGCACAGATACGCAGTATTTT. As protein: CASSVEAGTISTDTQYF.

The CDR3 spells CASNPIDRGMNTEAFF. The CDR3 bases are TGCGCCAGCAACCCAATCGACAGGGGGATGAACACTGAAGCTTTCTTT. The V call is TRBV5-1, the J call TRBJ1-1, with 9 bases aligning to TRBD1. The J segment lost 0 bases and the V segment lost 6 bases, leaving 9 bases of the junction unmatched. Germline loops: CDR1 SGHRS, CDR2 YFSETQ. The CDR3 runs 16 residues.

The rearrangement joins TRBV29-1 to TRBJ1-2; possibly TRBD1 for D (6 bases). Trimming removed 7 bases from V and 7 bases from J, with 13 bases in between. Germline V CDR1 and CDR2: SQVTM, ANQGSEA. CDR3 size: 11 residues. CDR3 in DNA: TGCAGCGCCACAGGGTACGGTGGCTACACCTTC. This encodes CSATGYGGYTF.